Listed here are 16 T cell receptor beta chains from one sample, sequenced in a study of spatial heterogeneity in lung cancer. Time point defined: sample taken at primary tumor resection. Material for sequencing was whole RNA from tumor, nontumor lung or frozen PBMC, left unsorted. TCRdb reanalysed the 5' RACE reads using MiXCR and keeps one entry per CDR3 protein. This table has 23,000 or so distinct CDR3 sequences, about 4.5% appearing once. The input for sequencing was PBMCs, taken at surgery. Every receptor here comes from a male donor with early-stage non-small cell lung cancer.

The table lists this clonotype with many counts. The chain joins TRBV6-6 to TRBJ1-5; TRBD1 matches 10 bases. Trimming took 4 bases from V and 5 from J; bases not matched to a gene: 2. Germline V gene data show CDR1 as MNHNY and CDR2 as SVGAGI (reference sequence). The CDR3 is made up of 14 amino acids. The CDR3: CASSLTGGYQPQHF. The DNA of the CDR3 is TGTGCCAGCAGTTTGACAGGGGGCTATCAGCCCCAGCATTTT.

This clonotype was seen many times. The chain uses TRBV7-8 and TRBJ2-5; 8 positions match TRBD1. Trimming at V came to 0 bases and at J to 5 bases, leaving 5 bases not matched to a gene. The CDR3 contains 15 residues. Germline loops: CDR1 SGHVS, CDR2 FQNEAQ. The DNA for the CDR3 is TGTGCCAGCAGCTTAGCGACAGGGGCCCGGGAGACCCAGTACTTC. Its protein product is CASSLATGARETQYF.

This clonotype was found many times. The rearrangement joins TRBV20-1 to TRBJ2-7; 10 nucleotides match TRBD1. Germline CDR1 DFQATT, CDR2 SNEGSKA (reference sequence). Trimming at V came to 2 bases and at J to 3 bases, leaving 4 bases not matched to a gene. The CDR3 sequence is 14 residues long. The CDR3 coding sequence is TGCAGTGCTAGACACCGGGACAGGGGCTACGAGCAGTACTTC. Translating gives CSARHRDRGYEQYF.

The table lists this clonotype with a few counts. With a much larger clone just one base away, this may be a read error. CDR3 DNA: TGTACCAGCAGCTTAGAGGCGCCCCTATACAGGGTCCAAGATACGCAGTATTTT. It yields the protein CTSSLEAPLYRVQDTQYF. The rearrangement uses TRBV7-8 and TRBJ2-3; D is perhaps TRBD1 (6 bases). The CDR3 has 18 residues. CDR1 and CDR2 from the germline V gene are SGHVS and FQNEAQ.

This clonotype has at least ten counts. The V and J genes are TRBV1 and TRBJ2-7; TRBD2 is the table's D call, not checked against the DNA. TRBV1 corresponds to a pseudogene. The CDR3 is made up of 16 amino acids. CDR3 bases: TGCACCAGCAGCCAAGAGGTGTCTAGCGGGACCTACGAGCAGTACTTC. Amino acid sequence: CTSSQEVSSGTYEQYF.

Ten or more counts support this clonotype. This chain uses TRBV21-1 with TRBJ2-3. TRBV21-1 is designated a pseudogene. This CDR3 has 14 amino acids. The chain's CDR3 is CASSKISPKDTQYF. The DNA of the CDR3 is TGTGCCAGCAGCAAAATTAGCCCCAAAGATACGCAGTATTTT.

This clonotype was recorded at least ten times. The chain joins TRBV11-2 to TRBJ2-2; 10 nucleotides line up with TRBD1. Germline trimming cut 5 bases from V and 7 bases from J; bases unmatched to any gene: 7. The germline V gene has CDR1 SGHAT and CDR2 FQNNGV. This CDR3 spans 15 amino acids. For the CDR3, the DNA is TGTGCCAGCAGCCCCGGGACAGGGGTAGTCGGGGAGCTGTTTTTT. As protein: CASSPGTGVVGELFF.

This clonotype was counted ten times or more. The chain joins TRBV7-9 to TRBJ1-4; TRBD1 matches at 8 bases. CDR1 SEHNR and CDR2 FQNEAQ come from the germline V gene (reference sequence). This CDR3 contains 16 residues. The V segment lost 7 bases and the J segment 7 bases; nucleotides outside the gene matches: 14. The CDR3 sequence: CASTTRRGRGREKLFF. In DNA, the CDR3 is TGTGCCAGCACCACCCGGCGGGGCAGGGGGCGTGAAAAACTGTTTTTT.

This clonotype was detected many times. This chain joins TRBV5-1 and TRBJ2-3; TRBD1 matches at 9 bases. Trimming took 8 bases from V and 6 from J; bases not matched to a gene: 7. The CDR3 runs to 13 residues. Germline-derived CDR1 and CDR2 are SGHRS and YFSETQ. The CDR3 loop is CASHTGGLDTQYF. DNA for the CDR3: TGCGCCAGTCATACAGGGGGCTTGGATACGCAGTATTTT.

The sample holds many counts of this clonotype. The chain carries TRBV6-1 and TRBJ2-1; D assignment may be TRBD1 or TRBD2 (5 bases each). The germline CDR1 and CDR2 sequences are MNHNS and SASEGT. Trimming left V 8 bases short and J 5 bases short, with 16 bases between. The CDR3 has 14 residues. CDR3 in DNA: TGTGCCAGCTGGGGGAATCTGGGGGACAATGAGCAGTTCTTC. Translated, it gives CASWGNLGDNEQFF.

This clonotype was seen repeatedly, ten times or more. The V and J genes are TRBV14 and TRBJ2-5; a possible D gene is TRBD1 (6 bases). The germline V gene has CDR1 SGHDN and CDR2 FVKESK. This CDR3 comprises 15 residues. Trimming took off 0 bases at V and 5 bases at J, with 13 bases between the two ends. In DNA form, the CDR3 reads TGTGCCAGCAGCCAAGATACAGGGACGGGGGAGACCCAGTACTTC. Amino acids: CASSQDTGTGETQYF. Looking up the rest from reference TRBV14 and TRBJ2-5 gives the full variable domain: EAGVTQFPSHSVIEKGQTVTLRCDPISGHDNLYWYRRVMGKEIKFLLHFVKESKQDESGMPNNRFLAERTGGTYSTLKVQPAELEDSGVYFCASSQDTGTGETQYFGPGTRLLVL.

In this sample, this clonotype turned up many times. This sequence joins TRBV5-1 and TRBJ2-7, with 7 bases lining up with TRBD1. CDR3 length equals 13 residues. Germline V gene lookup returns CDR1 SGHRS and CDR2 YFSETQ. The junction had 7 bases not matched to a gene; V was cut back by 4 bases and J by 6 bases. CDR3 DNA sequence: TGCGCCAGCAGCGCCCTGACAGGGTCCGAGCAGTACTTC. Its protein product is CASSALTGSEQYF.

This clonotype occurred many times. Its ends do not fully match the called genes, so a read error is possible. The CDR3 DNA reads as TGTGCCAGCCGACGGGCCCTTAAGGAGAGGATCTTT. Amino acids: CASRRALKERIF. V is TRBV28 and J is TRBJ1-1; D gene uncertain. Germline V gene sequence: CDR1 MDHEN, CDR2 SYDVKM. CDR3 length: 12 residues.

This clonotype has at least ten counts. This rearrangement joins TRBV29-1 to TRBJ1-1, with D tentatively TRBD1 (6 bases). The V end lost 5 bases, the J end lost 4 bases, and 11 bases lay between the germline ends. Germline CDR1 SQVTM, CDR2 ANQGSEA. CDR3 length: 12 amino acids. The CDR3 coding sequence is TGCAGCGTTTACAGGGAGGGCACTGAAGCTTTCTTT. Protein sequence: CSVYREGTEAFF.

This clonotype was seen at least ten times. V usage is TRBV7-9 and J usage is TRBJ2-3, with a weak D call TRBD1 (6 bases). The CDR3 has 12 residues. The germline gives CDR1 SEHNR, CDR2 FQNEAQ (reference sequence). With 4 bases removed from V and 10 bases from J, the gap between germline ends came to 12 bases. In DNA, the CDR3 is TGTGCCAGCAGCTACAGGGCCGAGGCGCAGTATTTT. It is translated as CASSYRAEAQYF.

At least ten counts were recorded for this clonotype. V gene TRBV14 combines with J gene TRBJ2-1; 12 positions match TRBD2. Losses at the gene ends were 2 bases for V and 4 bases for J; bases not matched to a gene: 6. Germline V CDR1 and CDR2: SGHDN, FVKESK. This CDR3 is built from 17 residues. In DNA form, the CDR3 reads TGTGCCAGCAGCCAACGCCCTAGCGGGAGGGGGTACAATGAGCAGTTCTTC. It translates to CASSQRPSGRGYNEQFF.